This TCR beta chain derives from a study of blood T cell repertoires in COVID-19. Turning to the study itself: Specimens from acute and convalescent COVID-19 originated in the United States, Italy and Spain. Nucleic acid was either cDNA or gDNA, and it came from T cells, B-cell-depleted T cells, or PBMCs.

A single count supports this clone. Study processing details: Counts of nucleated cells, estimated from reference gene primer amplification, were obtained. Generated by immunoSEQ multiplex PCR, the TCRdb table keeps only in-frame clones and is missing some. The D gene and trimming were derived from the DNA, and the V and J assignments and clone size from that table. The sample has about 210,000 clones; approximately 86% are singletons. Per the germline V gene, CDR1 is SGHTA and CDR2 is FQGTGA. The CDR3 consists of 16 residues. The V gene end was trimmed by 5 bases and the J gene end by 7 bases; junction bases not matched to a gene: 16.

Sequencing was carried out using peripheral blood. This TCR derives from a man between 18 and 35 years old with active or convalescent COVID-19. The chain uses TRBV7-3 and TRBJ2-5, with 7 bases identical to TRBD1. CDR3 loop: CASSPDPRQGSGTQYF. The CDR3 DNA sequence: TGTGCCAGCAGCCCCGACCCCCGACAGGGATCGGGGACCCAGTACTTC. The whole variable domain, remainder taken from reference TRBV7-3 and TRBJ2-5, is GAGVSQTPSNKVTEKGKYVELRCDPISGHTALYWYRQSLGQGPEFLIYFQGTGAADDSGLPNDRFFAVRPEGSVSTLKIQRTERGDSAVYLCASSPDPRQGSGTQYFGPGTRLLVL.